Presented here are 10 T cell receptor beta chains from one specimen sequenced in a study of shared clonotypes between healthy human individuals. Only in-frame clones appear in the TCRdb table, and some are missing; sequencing was by immunoSEQ multiplex PCR. The sample has approximately 530,000 clones, 95% to 96% seen once. Sequencing used naive CD4+ T cells sorted from blood. As for subset: CD45RA+ positively selected. These receptors were obtained from a woman between 25 and 40 years old in good health.

V gene TRBV6-6 combines with J gene TRBJ1-1; tentative D call: TRBD1 (5 bases). V gave up 7 bases and J gave up 3 bases, with 12 bases separating them. The CDR3 sequence is 13 residues long. Germline V gene lookup returns CDR1 MNHNY and CDR2 SVGAGI (reference sequence). The CDR3: CASTGWGYTEAFF. DNA for the CDR3: TGTGCCAGCACGGGTTGGGGGTACACTGAAGCTTTCTTT.

The chain couples TRBV6-6 to TRBJ1-5, with D uncertain. The CDR3 runs to 12 residues. Germline V gives CDR1 MNHNY, CDR2 SVGAGI (reference sequence). Trimming stripped 5 bases from V and 6 bases from J, with 8 bases between. For the CDR3, the DNA is TGTGCCAGCAGTCCGATCGCTCAGCCCCAGCATTTT. This sequence encodes CASSPIAQPQHF.

The rearrangement links TRBV5-1 to TRBJ2-2; D gene uncertain. Germline V CDR1 and CDR2: SGHRS, YFSETQ. The CDR3 runs to 12 residues. V lost 2 bases to trimming and J lost 4 bases, with 3 bases between them. The CDR3 bases are TGCGCCAGCAGCTTCGGCACCGGGGAGCTGTTTTTT. It yields the protein CASSFGTGELFF.

V gene TRBV19 combines with J gene TRBJ2-1; the D call may be TRBD1 or TRBD2 (5 bases each). CDR3 size: 16 residues. Germline-derived CDR1 and CDR2 are LNHDA and SQIVND (reference sequence). V was clipped by 7 bases and J by 0 bases, with 16 bases between them. This CDR3 reads CASTLGTASSYNEQFF. CDR3 in DNA: TGTGCCAGTACCCTGGGGACGGCCAGCTCCTACAATGAGCAGTTCTTC.

The chain combines TRBV30 with TRBJ1-6; D is undetermined. V gave up 2 bases and J gave up 10 bases, with 15 bases separating them. There are 14 residues in the CDR3. Germline loops: CDR1 GTSNPN, CDR2 SVGIG (reference sequence). In DNA, the CDR3 is TGTGCCTGGAGTCGGAGGCCCTCCGGATCACCCCTCCACTTT. Translation: CAWSRRPSGSPLHF.

The chain is built from TRBV27 and TRBJ2-5, with TRBD2 matching 12 bases. Germline V CDR1 and CDR2: MNHEY, SMNVEV (reference sequence). The CDR3 consists of 17 residues. V lost 4 bases and J lost 5; bases outside the gene matches: 11. Written as DNA, the CDR3 is TGTGCCAGCAGTTCCCGAAGACTAGCGGGAGTCGGTGAGACCCAGTACTTC. It is translated as CASSSRRLAGVGETQYF.

The chain employs TRBV28 and TRBJ1-5; 7 bases line up with TRBD1. The germline gives CDR1 MDHEN, CDR2 SYDVKM. J lost 2 bases, V lost 10 bases, and 8 bases had no gene match. The CDR3 has 14 amino acids. The CDR3 DNA follows: TGTGCCATAGAGGGGGCCGGGGGCAATCAGCCCCAGCATTTT. It yields the protein CAIEGAGGNQPQHF.

Points on this clone: Other DNA sequences in this sample translate to the same CDR3. The chain recombines TRBV9 with TRBJ2-7; 7 bases map to TRBD2. Germline trimming cut 0 bases from V and 3 bases from J; bases unmatched to any gene: 3. The CDR3 is 14 residues long. Germline V gives CDR1 SGDLS, CDR2 YYNGEE. The CDR3 loop is CASSVGGGGYEQYF. CDR3 sequence (DNA): TGTGCCAGCAGCGTAGGCGGGGGAGGCTACGAGCAGTACTTC.

The chain carries TRBV19 and TRBJ2-3; D is perhaps TRBD2 (6 bases). CDR3 length equals 14 residues. V was pared by 5 bases and J by 0 bases, with 9 bases between. Germline V gene sequence: CDR1 LNHDA, CDR2 SQIVND (reference sequence). CDR3 DNA sequence: TGTGCCAGTAGTGGGACTTCTAGCACAGATACGCAGTATTTT. Its protein product is CASSGTSSTDTQYF.

The chain has TRBV7-2 and TRBJ2-1; 7 nucleotides agree with TRBD2. CDR1 is SGHTA and CDR2 is FQGNSA in the germline V gene. The CDR3 loop spans 18 amino acids. Losses at the gene ends were 4 bases for V and 6 bases for J; bases not matched to a gene: 18. Written as DNA, the CDR3 is TGTGCCAGCAGCTCCCGTTTGGTCGGCGGGAGTTGGAGCAATGAGCAGTTCTTC. Amino acid sequence: CASSSRLVGGSWSNEQFF. The variable domain in full, with the rest retrieved from reference TRBV7-2 and TRBJ2-1, is GAGVSQSPSNKVTEKGKDVELRCDPISGHTALYWYRQSLGQGLEFLIYFQGNSAPDKSGLPSDRFSAERTGGSVSTLTIQRTQQEDSAVYLCASSSRLVGGSWSNEQFFGPGTRLTVL.